This record covers a single TCR beta chain. Germline CDR1 reads SGHAT; CDR2 reads FQNNGV. V lost 1 base and J lost 7, with 14 bases in between. The CDR3 sequence is 15 residues long. These data are taken from a study of human T cells and chemical hapten exposure. Each CDR3 protein is one row after TCRdb ran MiXCR on the RACE reads. This table has tens of thousands of distinct CDR3 sequences, just under 9% appearing once. The time point here: healthy volunteer bleed at 2 weeks. Researchers extracted total RNA from unfractionated whole blood. The chain links TRBV11-2 to TRBJ2-1; no reliable D call. The sample was whole blood. The clonotype originates from a female donor in good health. Some clones in this sample may be carry-over from other donors' samples. CDR3 sequence: CASSLGLVFGNEQFF. The CDR3 nucleotides are TGTGCCAGCAGCTTAGGTTTGGTCTTCGGAAATGAGCAGTTCTTC.